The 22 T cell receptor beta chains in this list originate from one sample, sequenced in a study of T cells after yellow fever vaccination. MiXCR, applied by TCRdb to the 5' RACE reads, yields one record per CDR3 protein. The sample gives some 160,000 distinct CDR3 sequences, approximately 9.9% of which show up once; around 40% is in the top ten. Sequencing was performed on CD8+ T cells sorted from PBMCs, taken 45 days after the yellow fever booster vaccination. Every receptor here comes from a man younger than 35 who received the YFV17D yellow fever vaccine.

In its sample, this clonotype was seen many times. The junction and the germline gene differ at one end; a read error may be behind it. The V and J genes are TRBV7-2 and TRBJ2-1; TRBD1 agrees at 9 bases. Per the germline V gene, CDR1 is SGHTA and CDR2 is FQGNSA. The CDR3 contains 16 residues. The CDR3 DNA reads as TGTGCCAGCACCTTATCCGACAGGGGGAGGTACAATGAGCAGTTCTTC. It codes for CASTLSDRGRYNEQFF.

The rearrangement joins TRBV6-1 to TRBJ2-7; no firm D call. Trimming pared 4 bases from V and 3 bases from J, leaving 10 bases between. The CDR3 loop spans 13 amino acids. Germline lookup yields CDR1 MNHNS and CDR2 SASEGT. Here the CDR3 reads CASSARQVYEQYV. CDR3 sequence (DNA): TGTGCCAGCAGTGCCCGACAAGTCTACGAGCAGTACGTC.

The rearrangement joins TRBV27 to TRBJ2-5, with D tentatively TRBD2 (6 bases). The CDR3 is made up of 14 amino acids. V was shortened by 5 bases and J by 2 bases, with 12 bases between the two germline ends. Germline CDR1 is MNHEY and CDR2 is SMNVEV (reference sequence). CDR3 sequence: CASSLFAGQETQYF. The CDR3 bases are TGTGCCAGCAGTCTCTTTGCGGGGCAAGAGACCCAGTACTTC.

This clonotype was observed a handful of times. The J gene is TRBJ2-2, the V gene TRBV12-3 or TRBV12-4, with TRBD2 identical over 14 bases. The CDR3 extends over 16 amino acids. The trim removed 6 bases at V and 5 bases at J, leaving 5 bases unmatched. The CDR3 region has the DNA TGTGCCAGCAGCGGACTAGCGGGGGGAAATACCGGGGAGCTGTTTTTT. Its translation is CASSGLAGGNTGELFF.

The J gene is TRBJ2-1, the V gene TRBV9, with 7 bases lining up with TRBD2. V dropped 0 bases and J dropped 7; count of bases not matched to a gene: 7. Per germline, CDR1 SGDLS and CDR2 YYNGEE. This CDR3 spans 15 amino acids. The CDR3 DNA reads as TGTGCCAGCAGCGTAGCCGGGGGGAGTAAGAATGAGCAGTTCTTC. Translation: CASSVAGGSKNEQFF. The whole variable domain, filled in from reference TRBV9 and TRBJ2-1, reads DSGVTQTPKHLITATGQRVTLRCSPRSGDLSVYWYQQSLDQGLQFLIQYYNGEERAKGNILERFSAQQFPDLHSELNLSSLELGDSALYFCASSVAGGSKNEQFFGPGTRLTVL.

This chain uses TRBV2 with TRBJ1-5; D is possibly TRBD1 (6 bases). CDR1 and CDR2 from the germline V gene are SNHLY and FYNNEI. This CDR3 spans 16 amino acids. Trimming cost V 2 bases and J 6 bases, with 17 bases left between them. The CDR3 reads CASSEIRAGAIQPQHF. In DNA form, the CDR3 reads TGTGCCAGCAGTGAAATTAGGGCAGGGGCTATTCAGCCCCAGCATTTT.

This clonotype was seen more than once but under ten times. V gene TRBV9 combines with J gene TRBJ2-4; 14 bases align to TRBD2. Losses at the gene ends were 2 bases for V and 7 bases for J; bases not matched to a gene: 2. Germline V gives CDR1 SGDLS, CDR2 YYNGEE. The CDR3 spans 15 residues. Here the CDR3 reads CASSVTSGGANIQYF. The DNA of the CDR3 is TGTGCCAGCAGCGTGACTAGCGGGGGGGCGAACATTCAGTACTTC.

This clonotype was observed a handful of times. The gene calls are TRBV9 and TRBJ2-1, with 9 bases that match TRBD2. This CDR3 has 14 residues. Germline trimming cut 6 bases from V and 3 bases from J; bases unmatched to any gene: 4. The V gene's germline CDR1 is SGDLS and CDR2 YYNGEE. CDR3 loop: CASKRTSVYNEQFF. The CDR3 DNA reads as TGTGCCAGCAAGAGGACTAGCGTCTACAATGAGCAGTTCTTC.

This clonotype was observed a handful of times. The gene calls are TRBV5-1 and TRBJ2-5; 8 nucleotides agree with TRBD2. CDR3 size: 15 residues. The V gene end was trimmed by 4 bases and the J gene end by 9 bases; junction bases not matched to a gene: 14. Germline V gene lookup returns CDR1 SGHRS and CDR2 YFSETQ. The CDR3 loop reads CASSTSGLAGRPQYF. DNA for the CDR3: TGCGCCAGCAGCACAAGTGGATTAGCGGGGAGGCCCCAGTACTTC.

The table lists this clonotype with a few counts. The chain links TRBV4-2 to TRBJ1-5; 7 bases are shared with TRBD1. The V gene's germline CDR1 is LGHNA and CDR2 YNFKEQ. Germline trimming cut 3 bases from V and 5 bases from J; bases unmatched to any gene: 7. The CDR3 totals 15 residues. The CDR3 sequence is CASSHLDRLDQPQHF. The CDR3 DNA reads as TGTGCCAGCAGCCACCTGGACAGGTTGGATCAGCCCCAGCATTTT.

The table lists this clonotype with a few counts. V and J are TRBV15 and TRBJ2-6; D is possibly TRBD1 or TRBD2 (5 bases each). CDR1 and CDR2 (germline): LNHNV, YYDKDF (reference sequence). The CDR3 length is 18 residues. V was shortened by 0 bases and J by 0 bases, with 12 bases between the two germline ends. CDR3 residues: CATSREGVADSGANVLTF. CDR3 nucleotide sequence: TGTGCCACCAGCAGAGAGGGGGTCGCGGACTCTGGGGCCAACGTCCTGACTTTC.

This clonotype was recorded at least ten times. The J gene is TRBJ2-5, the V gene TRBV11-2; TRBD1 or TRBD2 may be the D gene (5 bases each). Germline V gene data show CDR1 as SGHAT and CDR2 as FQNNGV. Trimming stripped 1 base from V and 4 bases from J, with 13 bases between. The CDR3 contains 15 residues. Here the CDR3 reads CASSLGWDGAETQYF. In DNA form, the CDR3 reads TGTGCCAGCAGCTTAGGTTGGGACGGGGCAGAGACCCAGTACTTC.

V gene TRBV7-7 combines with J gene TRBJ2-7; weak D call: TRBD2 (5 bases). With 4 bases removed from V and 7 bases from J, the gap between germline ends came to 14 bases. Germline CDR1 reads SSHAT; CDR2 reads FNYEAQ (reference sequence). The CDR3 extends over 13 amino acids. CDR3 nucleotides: TGTGCCAGCAGCTCAACCCGGTCGGGGGAGCAGTACTTC. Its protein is CASSSTRSGEQYF.

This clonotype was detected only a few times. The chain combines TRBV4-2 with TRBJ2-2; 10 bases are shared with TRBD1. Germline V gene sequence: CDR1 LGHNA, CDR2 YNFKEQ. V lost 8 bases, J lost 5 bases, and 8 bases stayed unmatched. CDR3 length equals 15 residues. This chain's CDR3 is CASGSGQGGTGELFF. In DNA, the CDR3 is TGTGCCAGCGGCAGTGGACAGGGGGGTACCGGGGAGCTGTTTTTT.

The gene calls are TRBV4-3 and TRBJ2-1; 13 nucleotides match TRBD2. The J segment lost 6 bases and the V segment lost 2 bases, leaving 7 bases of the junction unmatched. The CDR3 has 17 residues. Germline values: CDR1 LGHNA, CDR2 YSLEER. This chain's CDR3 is CASSQRTSGGVGNEQFF. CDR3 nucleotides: TGCGCCAGCAGCCAAAGGACTAGCGGGGGTGTGGGCAATGAGCAGTTCTTC.

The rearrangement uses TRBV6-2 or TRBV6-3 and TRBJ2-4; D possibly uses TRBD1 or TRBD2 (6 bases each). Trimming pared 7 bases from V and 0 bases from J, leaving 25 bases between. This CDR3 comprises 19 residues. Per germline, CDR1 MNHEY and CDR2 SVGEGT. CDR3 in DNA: TGTGCCAGCACCCGGGGGCCTGGTCGCTCGAACCTAGCCAAAAACATTCAGTACTTC. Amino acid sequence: CASTRGPGRSNLAKNIQYF.

CDR3 nucleotides: TGTGCCAGCAGCGACGGGACTAGCGGGGTTACAGATACGCAGTATTTT. Translating it yields CASSDGTSGVTDTQYF. The chain joins TRBV9 to TRBJ2-3; 13 bases match TRBD2. CDR3 length: 16 amino acids. V lost 3 bases to trimming and J lost 3 bases; unmatched junction nucleotides: 4. Germline V gives CDR1 SGDLS, CDR2 YYNGEE.

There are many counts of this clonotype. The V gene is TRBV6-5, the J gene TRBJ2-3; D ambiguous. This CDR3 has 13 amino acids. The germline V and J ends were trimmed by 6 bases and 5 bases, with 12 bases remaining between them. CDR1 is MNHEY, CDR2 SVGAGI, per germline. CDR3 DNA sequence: TGTGCCAGCAGCCCAACCTGGAGAGATACGCAGTATTTT. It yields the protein CASSPTWRDTQYF.

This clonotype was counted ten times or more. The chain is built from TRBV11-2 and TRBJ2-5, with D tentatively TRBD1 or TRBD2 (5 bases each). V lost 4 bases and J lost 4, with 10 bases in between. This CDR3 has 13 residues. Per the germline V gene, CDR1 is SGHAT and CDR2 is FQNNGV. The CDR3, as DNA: TGTGCCAGCAGCTCCTTCGGGGCAGAGACCCAGTACTTC. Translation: CASSSFGAETQYF. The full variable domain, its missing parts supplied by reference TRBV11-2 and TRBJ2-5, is EAGVAQSPRYKIIEKRQSVAFWCNPISGHATLYWYQQILGQGPKLLIQFQNNGVVDDSQLPKDRFSAERLKGVDSTLKIQPAKLEDSAVYLCASSSFGAETQYFGPGTRLLVL.

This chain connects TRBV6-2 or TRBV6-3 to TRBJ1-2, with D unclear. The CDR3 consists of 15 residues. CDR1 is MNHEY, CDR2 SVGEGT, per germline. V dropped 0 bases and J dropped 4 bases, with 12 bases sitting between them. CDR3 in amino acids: CASSYSQEFLYGYTF. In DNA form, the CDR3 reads TGTGCCAGCAGTTACTCCCAGGAATTTCTCTATGGCTACACCTTC.

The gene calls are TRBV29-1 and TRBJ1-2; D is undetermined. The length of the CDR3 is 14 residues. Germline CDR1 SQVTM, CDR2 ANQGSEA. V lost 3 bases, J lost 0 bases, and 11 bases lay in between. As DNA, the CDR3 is TGCAGCGTTGACCTTGCCAGGTCTAACTATGGCTACACCTTC. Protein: CSVDLARSNYGYTF.

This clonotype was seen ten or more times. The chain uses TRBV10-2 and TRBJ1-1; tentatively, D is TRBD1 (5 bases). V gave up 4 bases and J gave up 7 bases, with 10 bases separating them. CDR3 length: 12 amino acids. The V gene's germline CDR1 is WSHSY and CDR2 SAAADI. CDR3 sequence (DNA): TGCGCCAGCAGTGTAGGGGCGCTTGAAGCTTTCTTT. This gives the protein CASSVGALEAFF.